This T cell receptor (beta chain) was captured by sequencing in a study of blood T cells in healthy people across ages. This clonotype was seen only a few times. Then a second PCR, running about 7 to 11 cycles, was carried out with a sample-barcoded 5' primer and a J-beta primer mix. TCRdb re-called the 5' RACE reads with MiXCR, one entry per CDR3 protein. The sample comprises 700,000 to 900,000 distinct CDR3 sequences, roughly 25% of which are singletons, and over 2.5% rests with the top ten. V was pared by 2 bases and J by 4 bases, with 11 bases between. The CDR3 runs to 14 residues. The germline V gene encodes CDR1 MNHNY and CDR2 SVGAGI (reference sequence). Another study also made use of these data, one on T cells of mothers and their children.

This rearrangement joins TRBV6-6 to TRBJ1-2; no firm D call. The material sequenced was blood. The source of this sequence is a boy between 10 and 17 years old in good health. This CDR3 is CASSYGQDFYGYTF. CDR3 DNA sequence: TGTGCCAGCAGTTACGGGCAGGACTTCTATGGCTACACCTTC.